The T cell receptor beta chain under discussion was sequenced for a study of lymphopenia after photon versus proton radiotherapy. Findings and caveats of the study: Larger post-nadir TCR diversity loss correlated inversely with survival in deceased patients. Authors raise, but do not show, better survival with proton therapy.

Per the germline V gene, CDR1 is SGHRS and CDR2 is YFSETQ. The CDR3 covers 15 residues. The ends were cut back, 4 bases at V and 9 bases at J, with 20 bases in the middle. Clones were sequenced by immunoSEQ multiplex PCR, and TCRdb holds only the in-frame ones, with some missing. The sample consists of about 29,000 clones, roughly 86% of them appearing once. With regard to this clone: Its antigen is as yet unknown.

Material: peripheral blood, obtained from a patient treated with proton-based radiotherapy. The receptor was isolated from an older woman with cholangiocarcinoma. Some clones in this sample may be carry-over from other donors' samples. The V call is TRBV5-1, the J call TRBJ2-1, with a tentative D call TRBD2 (6 bases). CDR3 in amino acids: CASSQIGGDVFEQFF. The CDR3 nucleotides read TGCGCCAGCAGCCAGATTGGCGGGGATGTGTTTGAGCAGTTCTTC. Full variable domain (outside the CDR3, taken from reference TRBV5-1 and TRBJ2-1): KAGVTQTPRYLIKTRGQQVTLSCSPISGHRSVSWYQQTPGQGLQFLFEYFSETQRNKGNFPGRFSGRQFSNSRSEMNVSTLELGDSALYLCASSQIGGDVFEQFFGPGTRLTVL.